In this sample, the clone carrying this TCR beta chain turned up a few times. Its antigen remains unidentified. Every donor contributed 8 to 10 milliliters of peripheral blood by blood draw. There were at least 6 micrograms of total RNA extracted from every sample. The germline V gene has CDR1 SNHLY and CDR2 FYNNEI. Trimming pared 1 base from V and 6 bases from J, leaving 7 bases between. The CDR3 is made up of 13 amino acids. The data originate from a study of blood T cells in healthy people across ages. General study points: Those diversity estimates obtained from one million T cells were thought to be underestimates.

PCR was performed a second time for about 7 to 11 cycles using a sample-barcoded 5' primer and a J-beta primer mix. TCRdb independently ran MiXCR on the 5' RACE reads; one entry per CDR3 protein. The sample contains around 1,600,000 distinct CDR3 sequences, roughly 43% of which appear only once. Sequenced: blood. The source of this sequence is a woman aged 18-29 years in good health. The genes are TRBV2 and TRBJ2-1, with unresolved D. The CDR3 sequence: CASSEVDVNEQFF. CDR3 coding DNA: TGTGCCAGCAGTGAAGTCGATGTCAATGAGCAGTTCTTC.